This is a list of T cell receptor beta chains from one sample in a study of shared clonotypes between healthy human individuals. This table comes from immunoSEQ multiplex PCR, and its TCRdb copy is limited to in-frame clones, with some not included. The sample lists roughly 2,000,000 clones; roughly 95% were seen once. Material: naive CD8+ T cells sorted from blood. The receptors were sampled from a man in his late teens or twenties in good health. CDR3s include the opening cysteine and the closing phenylalanine or tryptophan. A D gene is named only where the DNA matches it firmly. Clone size is shown for a subset of rows, as once, few, many or a class of expanded clone.

TRBD1 | TRBJ2-7 | TRBV6-5 | - | CASSPPDRGYEQYF | TGTGCCAGCAGTCCGCCGGACAGGGGCTACGAGCAGTACTTC
- | TRBJ2-1 | TRBV30 | - | CAWSVDGAGTYNEQFF | TGTGCCTGGAGTGTAGACGGGGCGGGAACCTACAATGAGCAGTTCTTC
- | TRBJ2-7 | TRBV6-1 | - | CASQFIGDVYEQYF | TGTGCCAGCCAATTCATCGGGGACGTATACGAGCAGTACTTC
- | TRBJ2-7 | TRBV2 | - | CASSPSPGSSYEQYF | TGTGCCAGCAGCCCCTCCCCGGGTAGCAGCTACGAGCAGTACTTC
TRBD2 | TRBJ2-1 | TRBV4-3 | - | CASSTAWRGDYNEQFF | TGCGCCAGCAGCACTGCGTGGCGGGGGGACTACAATGAGCAGTTCTTC
- | TRBJ2-3 | TRBV9 | - | CASSEDGGQGEDTQYF | TGTGCCAGCAGCGAAGACGGGGGGCAAGGAGAAGATACGCAGTATTTT
- | TRBJ1-1 | TRBV9 | - | CASSVVGDTEAFF | TGTGCCAGCAGCGTAGTGGGGGATACTGAAGCTTTCTTT
TRBD2 | TRBJ2-1 | TRBV5-8 | - | CASSSWTSGIIEQFF | TGTGCCAGCAGCTCCTGGACTAGCGGGATCATTGAGCAGTTCTTC
- | TRBJ2-1 | TRBV4-2 | - | CASSQAIGNDLDEQFF | TGTGCCAGCAGCCAAGCAATCGGGAACGACCTCGATGAGCAGTTCTTC
- | TRBJ1-1 | TRBV4-1 | - | CASSQAGSNTEAFF | TGCGCCAGCAGCCAAGCGGGATCGAACACTGAAGCTTTCTTT
- | TRBJ2-7 | TRBV7-2 | once | CASTVGGAREQYF | TGTGCCAGTACGGTAGGGGGGGCGCGGGAGCAGTACTTC
TRBD2 | TRBJ2-7 | TRBV30 | - | CAWGRLAWSYEQYF | TGTGCCTGGGGTAGACTAGCGTGGTCCTACGAGCAGTACTTC
- | TRBJ2-1 | TRBV6-1 | - | CAANLLYNEQFF | TGTGCCGCAAATCTACTCTACAATGAGCAGTTCTTC
- | TRBJ1-1 | TRBV30 | - | CAWSLEAGTEAFF | TGTGCCTGGAGCCTAGAGGCGGGGACTGAAGCTTTCTTT
- | TRBJ2-3 | TRBV6-5 | - | CASSYSGSDTQYF | TGTGCCAGCAGTTACTCAGGGTCAGATACGCAGTATTTT
- | TRBJ2-1 | TRBV5-1 | - | CASSLETYNEQFF | TGCGCCAGCAGCTTGGAAACTTACAATGAGCAGTTCTTC
- | TRBJ2-3 | TRBV12-1 | - | CASSGAGARKTTDTQYF | TGTGCCAGCAGCGGAGCGGGGGCGAGAAAGACCACAGATACGCAGTATTTT
- | TRBJ1-5 | TRBV5-5 | once | CASSISPGVDQPQHF | TGTGCCAGCAGCATCTCCCCAGGGGTGGATCAGCCCCAGCATTTT
TRBD2 | TRBJ2-1 | TRBV5-4 | - | CASSFEPPGLAARDEQFF | TGTGCCAGCAGCTTCGAACCTCCGGGACTAGCGGCCAGGGATGAGCAGTTCTTC
TRBD2 | TRBJ2-5 | TRBV28 | - | CASSGTSGAYQETQYF | TGTGCCAGCAGCGGGACTAGCGGGGCGTACCAAGAGACCCAGTACTTC
- | TRBJ1-1 | TRBV4-1 | - | CASSQIGGDGGTEAFF | TGCGCCAGCAGCCAAATAGGGGGAGACGGAGGGACTGAAGCTTTCTTT
TRBD1 | TRBJ2-7 | TRBV5-6 | - | CASSLGRQGQWMGEQYF | TGTGCCAGCAGCTTGGGACGGCAGGGACAGTGGATGGGCGAGCAGTACTTC
- | TRBJ2-1 | TRBV4-1 | - | CASSQYRAYEQFF | TGCGCCAGCAGCCAATACAGGGCGTATGAGCAGTTCTTC
- | TRBJ2-7 | TRBV7-6 | - | CASSLVQTREQYF | TGTGCCAGCAGCTTAGTGCAAACGAGGGAGCAGTACTTC
TRBD2 | TRBJ2-2 | TRBV13 | - | CASTLGTSFNTGELFF | TGTGCCAGCACCCTAGGGACTAGCTTTAACACCGGGGAGCTGTTTTTT
- | TRBJ2-2 | TRBV30 | - | CAWSPSGELFF | TGTGCCTGGAGTCCGTCAGGGGAGCTGTTTTTT
TRBD1 | TRBJ1-3 | TRBV6-4 | - | CASSGYRGVSGNTIYF | TGTGCCAGCAGCGGATACAGGGGGGTCTCTGGAAACACCATATATTTT
TRBD1 | TRBJ1-3 | TRBV13 | - | CASSIGTEGLYF | TGTGCCAGCAGCATTGGGACAGAGGGTTTATATTTT
TRBD1 | TRBJ2-7 | TRBV9 | - | CASSVGQGVPYEQYF | TGTGCCAGCAGCGTAGGACAGGGGGTCCCCTACGAGCAGTACTTC